Presented here are 21 T cell receptor beta chains from one specimen sequenced in a study of cytomegalovirus exposure and HLA in healthy donors. Vbeta (60) and Jbeta (13) primers were used in the PCR. TCRdb keeps only in-frame clones here, not all; method: immunoSEQ multiplex PCR. The repertoire holds roughly 230,000 clones, with 92% as singletons. Specimen: PBMCs. The receptors here all came from a girl aged 2-10 years in good health and CMV-seronegative.

The chain uses TRBV28 and TRBJ1-1; D is possibly TRBD1 (6 bases). Germline V gives CDR1 MDHEN, CDR2 SYDVKM. V was shortened by 8 bases and J by 4 bases, with 20 bases between the two germline ends. This CDR3 has 15 amino acids. The CDR3 DNA sequence: TGTGCCAGCCAAGGCTCAATACAGGGTTTCACTGAAGCTTTCTTT. Translated, it gives CASQGSIQGFTEAFF.

The chain joins TRBV25-1 to TRBJ2-1; 7 bases fit TRBD2. Trimming removed 2 bases from V and 7 bases from J; junction bases left unmatched: 2. Germline CDR1 is MGHDK and CDR2 is SYGVNS. The CDR3 is made up of 13 amino acids. The CDR3 bases are TGTGCCAGCAGTGAAGCGGGAGCGAATGAGCAGTTCTTC. This gives the protein CASSEAGANEQFF.

V is TRBV11-2 and J is TRBJ2-1, with 9 bases fitting TRBD2. The V gene end was trimmed by 3 bases and the J gene end by 10 bases; junction bases not matched to a gene: 10. From germline, CDR1 is SGHAT and CDR2 FQNNGV. CDR3 size: 15 residues. The CDR3 loop is CASSLAGGQAGEQFF. DNA of the CDR3: TGTGCCAGCAGCTTGGCGGGAGGGCAGGCGGGGGAGCAGTTCTTC.

The J gene is TRBJ2-2, the V gene TRBV27, with TRBD2 identical over 8 bases. Germline loops: CDR1 MNHEY, CDR2 SMNVEV (reference sequence). V was clipped by 6 bases and J by 4 bases; unmatched bases: 4. This CDR3 is 14 amino acids long. This CDR3 is CASRGLGSTGELFF. For the CDR3, the DNA is TGTGCCAGCAGGGGACTAGGGAGCACCGGGGAGCTGTTTTTT.

Note on this clone: An end of the junction does not agree with germline; a read error may underlie this. The chain is built from TRBV4-2 and TRBJ2-3; 11 nucleotides line up with TRBD2. Looked up from germline, CDR1 is LGHNA and CDR2 is YNFKEQ. CDR3 size: 19 residues. The CDR3 is CASSQALLLLAGGPDTQYF. The CDR3 DNA is TGTGCCAGCAGCCAAGCCCTACTACTCCTAGCGGGGGGCCCAGACACGCAGTATTTT.

V usage is TRBV6-1 and J usage is TRBJ2-7, with D maybe TRBD2 (5 bases). Between the trimmed V and J ends, which lost 1 base and 0 bases, there was a span of 10 bases. Per the germline V gene, CDR1 is MNHNS and CDR2 is SASEGT. The CDR3 covers 15 residues. The chain's CDR3 is CASSEGGLTSYEQYF. CDR3 nucleotides: TGTGCCAGCAGTGAAGGCGGACTCACCTCCTACGAGCAGTACTTC.

J is TRBJ2-1 and V is TRBV14, with D possibly matching TRBD1 (6 bases). The V end lost 1 base, the J end lost 4 bases, and 14 bases lay between the germline ends. Germline-derived CDR1 and CDR2 are SGHDN and FVKESK. The CDR3 length is 16 residues. DNA of the CDR3: TGTGCCAGCAGCCAAGGCCCAGGGGCCCTTTACAATGAGCAGTTCTTC. Translation: CASSQGPGALYNEQFF.

The chain combines TRBV2 with TRBJ1-1; weak D call: TRBD1 (5 bases). The CDR3 has 13 residues. The V gene's germline CDR1 is SNHLY and CDR2 FYNNEI. The V end lost 6 bases, the J end lost 9 bases, and 17 bases lay between the germline ends. CDR3 residues: CASSDRDSDKAFF. The CDR3 nucleotides are TGTGCCAGCAGCGATAGGGACTCGGATAAAGCTTTCTTT.

The V gene is TRBV30, the J gene TRBJ2-7, with D maybe TRBD2 (6 bases). There are 15 residues in the CDR3. V lost 2 bases and J 3 bases, leaving 17 bases between the germline ends. Germline V gene lookup returns CDR1 GTSNPN and CDR2 SVGIG (reference sequence). The CDR3 protein is CAWSWGDPGVYEQYF. The CDR3 region has the DNA TGTGCCTGGAGTTGGGGGGATCCGGGCGTCTACGAGCAGTACTTC. Full variable domain (outside the CDR3, taken from reference TRBV30 and TRBJ2-7): SQTIHQWPATLVQPVGSPLSLECTVEGTSNPNLYWYRQAAGRGLQLLFYSVGIGQISSEVPQNLSASRPQDRQFILSSKKLLLSDSGFYLCAWSWGDPGVYEQYFGPGTRLTVT.

This chain joins TRBV14 and TRBJ2-7, with a tentative D call TRBD2 (6 bases). Trimming removed 4 bases from V and 7 bases from J, with 23 bases in between. Germline CDR1 and CDR2: SGHDN and FVKESK. CDR3 length: 16 amino acids. CDR3 sequence: CASSPTSSDTAREQYF. Here the CDR3 DNA reads TGTGCCAGCAGCCCGACGTCTAGCGATACTGCTCGTGAGCAGTACTTC. Drawing the rest from reference TRBV14 and TRBJ2-7, the complete variable domain is EAGVTQFPSHSVIEKGQTVTLRCDPISGHDNLYWYRRVMGKEIKFLLHFVKESKQDESGMPNNRFLAERTGGTYSTLKVQPAELEDSGVYFCASSPTSSDTAREQYFGPGTRLTVT.

The chain has TRBV11-3 and TRBJ2-1; 10 bases match TRBD1. V dropped 5 bases and J dropped 6; count of bases not matched to a gene: 4. From germline, CDR1 is SGHNT and CDR2 YENEEA. The CDR3 totals 14 residues. This CDR3 is CASSPRDRGNEQFF. In DNA, the CDR3 is TGTGCCAGCAGCCCCCGGGACAGGGGCAATGAGCAGTTCTTC. Together with reference TRBV11-3 and TRBJ2-1, the CDR3 gives the full variable domain: EAGVVQSPRYKIIEKKQPVAFWCNPISGHNTLYWYLQNLGQGPELLIRYENEEAVDDSQLPKDRFSAERLKGVDSTLKIQPAELGDSAVYLCASSPRDRGNEQFFGPGTRLTVL.

This clone was recorded once. The chain couples TRBV29-1 to TRBJ2-7, with D unclear. The germline V gene has CDR1 SQVTM and CDR2 ANQGSEA. V gave up 3 bases and J gave up 0 bases, with 9 bases separating them. The CDR3 consists of 13 residues. CDR3 sequence: CSVESHGSYEQYF. CDR3 sequence (DNA): TGCAGCGTTGAGTCCCACGGCTCCTACGAGCAGTACTTC.

This sequence joins TRBV10-2 and TRBJ1-1; 7 bases agree with TRBD1. This CDR3 contains 13 residues. Per the germline V gene, CDR1 is WSHSY and CDR2 is SAAADI. Trimming took 6 bases from V and 4 from J; bases not matched to a gene: 5. CDR3 in DNA: TGCGCCAGCAGCTTATCAGGGGGCACTGAAGCTTTCTTT. Its protein is CASSLSGGTEAFF.

The chain employs TRBV9 and TRBJ1-2; TRBD1 matches 10 bases. The CDR3 has 17 amino acids. The trim removed 0 bases at V and 3 bases at J, leaving 8 bases unmatched. Germline loops: CDR1 SGDLS, CDR2 YYNGEE. CDR3 residues: CASSVDLGQGPYYGYTF. The CDR3 nucleotides read TGTGCCAGCAGCGTAGATCTGGGACAGGGGCCCTACTATGGCTACACCTTC.

The chain carries TRBV7-7 and TRBJ2-1; TRBD2 matches at 13 bases. The germline V gene encodes CDR1 SSHAT and CDR2 FNYEAQ (reference sequence). The V segment lost 3 bases and the J segment 6 bases; nucleotides outside the gene matches: 5. The CDR3 runs 16 residues. Written as DNA, the CDR3 is TGTGCCAGCAGCTTGAAGGGACTAGCGGGATTCAATGAGCAGTTCTTC. Translation: CASSLKGLAGFNEQFF.

The chain recombines TRBV7-9 with TRBJ2-7; TRBD1 matches 7 bases. With 4 bases clipped from V and 5 bases from J, the junction kept 8 bases outside the gene matches. The CDR3 totals 14 residues. Germline lookup yields CDR1 SEHNR and CDR2 FQNEAQ (reference sequence). The CDR3 bases are TGTGCCAGCAGCTCCCCGAGGGGGCTGAACGAGCAGTACTTC. Protein sequence: CASSSPRGLNEQYF.

J is TRBJ2-1 and V is TRBV7-6; TRBD1 aligns across 7 bases. Looked up from germline, CDR1 is SGHVS and CDR2 is FNYEAQ. There are 16 residues in the CDR3. Trimming removed 5 bases from V and 2 bases from J; junction bases left unmatched: 9. The CDR3 region is CASSPGLQGAYNEQFF. CDR3 DNA sequence: TGTGCCAGCAGCCCTGGGTTGCAGGGGGCCTACAATGAGCAGTTCTTC.

As DNA, the CDR3 is TGTGCCAGCAGTGTCGGTAATGAGCAGTTCTTC. Translation: CASSVGNEQFF. The chain joins TRBV25-1 to TRBJ2-1; the D is unclear. From germline, CDR1 is MGHDK and CDR2 SYGVNS. There are 11 residues in the CDR3. V was trimmed by 4 bases and J by 7 bases, leaving 5 bases between them.

This chain joins TRBV21-1 and TRBJ2-3; the DNA was not compared with TRBD2, the D call given in the table. TRBV21-1 is given as a pseudogene. The CDR3 loop spans 17 amino acids. CDR3 DNA: TGTGCCAGCAGCAAAGCCCGGCTAGCGGGAGGGCCTGATACGCAGTATTTT. Translation: CASSKARLAGGPDTQYF.

The chain uses TRBV9 and TRBJ2-3; D is perhaps TRBD2 (7 bases). V was trimmed by 5 bases and J by 3 bases, leaving 13 bases between them. CDR3 length: 14 amino acids. Germline V gene lookup returns CDR1 SGDLS and CDR2 YYNGEE. DNA of the CDR3: TGTGCCAGCAGTGCGGGGGCGGCGACAGATACGCAGTATTTT. Translating it yields CASSAGAATDTQYF.

The genes are TRBV6-5 and TRBJ1-1; 7 bases are a match to TRBD1. The CDR3 covers 14 residues. With 2 bases clipped from V and 3 bases from J, the junction kept 3 bases outside the gene matches. CDR1 is MNHEY and CDR2 is SVGAGI in the germline V gene. The CDR3 sequence: CASSYRGPDTEAFF. In DNA, the CDR3 is TGTGCCAGCAGTTACAGGGGGCCCGACACTGAAGCTTTCTTT.